The 20 T cell receptor beta chains reported below all come from one sample, sequenced in a study of blood T cell repertoires in COVID-19. TCRdb's copy holds only in-frame clones and misses some; the assay was immunoSEQ multiplex PCR. The table has more than 250,000 clones, about nine tenths seen once. The sample consisted of peripheral blood. These TCRs come from a woman in her 50s with COVID-19, enrolled during active disease.

This clone has more than one count but fewer than ten. The chain is built from TRBV5-6 and TRBJ1-2, with D perhaps matching TRBD1 (5 bases). Germline loops: CDR1 SGHDT, CDR2 YYEEEE. The V end lost 4 bases, the J end lost 4 bases, and 11 bases lay between the germline ends. The CDR3 runs 13 residues. The CDR3 sequence is CASSPGRAYGYTF. CDR3 bases: TGTGCCAGCAGCCCGGGCAGGGCCTATGGCTACACCTTC.

The CDR3 spells CASSADRGENTEAFF. CDR3 nucleotides: TGTGCCAGCAGCGCTGACAGGGGGGAGAACACTGAAGCTTTCTTT. V and J are TRBV5-6 and TRBJ1-1; 9 bases are a match to TRBD1. V was clipped by 4 bases and J by 1 base; unmatched bases: 5. There are 15 residues in the CDR3. CDR1 and CDR2 (germline): SGHDT, YYEEEE.

This clone was recorded only once. This sequence joins TRBV6-2 or TRBV6-3 and TRBJ2-6; no reliable D call. This CDR3 spans 15 amino acids. Trimming left V 2 bases short and J 2 bases short, with 7 bases between. Germline assignment: CDR1 MNHEY and CDR2 SVGEGT. CDR3 coding DNA: TGTGCCAGCAGTTACCACGCAGCTGGGGCCAACGTCCTGACTTTC. Its protein is CASSYHAAGANVLTF.

The rearrangement links TRBV11-2 to TRBJ1-5; D possibly corresponds to TRBD1 (5 bases). The CDR3 covers 14 residues. Germline V gene lookup returns CDR1 SGHAT and CDR2 FQNNGV. V was cut by 3 bases and J by 4 bases, with 10 bases left in between. As DNA, the CDR3 is TGTGCCAGCAGCTTCGGGGGTAGGAATCAGCCCCAGCATTTT. Amino acid sequence: CASSFGGRNQPQHF.

The rearrangement links TRBV5-5 to TRBJ2-3, with 11 positions matching TRBD2. V lost 2 bases to trimming and J lost 2 bases; unmatched junction nucleotides: 4. This CDR3 contains 16 residues. Per the germline V gene, CDR1 is SGHKS and CDR2 is YYEKEE (reference sequence). The CDR3 loop is CASSLTSGRHTDTQYF. The CDR3 DNA sequence: TGTGCCAGCAGCTTAACTAGCGGGAGACACACAGATACGCAGTATTTT.

The V and J genes are TRBV10-3 and TRBJ1-2, with TRBD1 identical over 7 bases. Germline V gene data show CDR1 as ENHRY and CDR2 as SYGVKD. Unmatched junction bases numbered 8, after V lost 6 bases and J lost 4 bases. This CDR3 is 14 amino acids long. CDR3: CAISATGAVYGYTF. As DNA, the CDR3 is TGTGCCATCAGCGCCACAGGGGCGGTCTATGGCTACACCTTC.

V gene TRBV30 combines with J gene TRBJ2-5; 15 bases agree with TRBD2. The germline V gene encodes CDR1 GTSNPN and CDR2 SVGIG (reference sequence). V was clipped by 4 bases and J by 5 bases; unmatched bases: 5. The CDR3 has 15 residues. CDR3 sequence reads: CAWTPGTSGRETQYF. The CDR3 DNA is TGTGCCTGGACCCCCGGGACTAGCGGGAGGGAGACCCAGTACTTC.

This chain connects TRBV4-1 to TRBJ2-4; D is perhaps TRBD2 (6 bases). The germline V gene has CDR1 MGHRA and CDR2 YSYEKL. The V end was cut by 1 base, the J end by 1 base, with 14 bases between. CDR3 length: 17 residues. The CDR3 DNA is TGCGCCAGCAGCCAAGCCGACAGCGGAGGGGCCAAAAACATTCAGTACTTC. Translating it yields CASSQADSGGAKNIQYF.

The CDR3 region is CASSLVSSGSTGELFF. In DNA form, the CDR3 reads TGTGCCAGCAGCTTAGTTAGTAGCGGAAGTACCGGGGAGCTGTTTTTT. This chain links TRBV7-2 with TRBJ2-2; D is perhaps TRBD2 (6 bases). This CDR3 has 16 amino acids. The V and J ends lost 1 base and 5 bases respectively, with 14 bases between them. In germline, CDR1 is SGHTA, CDR2 FQGNSA.

This clone was recorded a few times. The chain combines TRBV7-9 with TRBJ2-7, with 11 nucleotides matching TRBD1. V shed 4 bases and J 5 bases; nucleotides not matched to a gene: 4. The CDR3 contains 14 residues. CDR1 and CDR2 (germline): SEHNR, FQNEAQ (reference sequence). The CDR3 here is CASSYRDRGDEQYF. The CDR3 nucleotides are TGTGCCAGCAGCTACCGGGACAGGGGGGACGAGCAGTACTTC.

A single count supports this clone. V usage is TRBV15 and J usage is TRBJ2-2, with D unclear. Germline V gene lookup returns CDR1 LNHNV and CDR2 YYDKDF (reference sequence). The CDR3 runs to 14 residues. V was pared by 2 bases and J by 8 bases, with 12 bases between. DNA of the CDR3: TGTGCCACCAGCAGAAAGCAGCTAGGTGGGGAGCTGTTTTTT. Protein product: CATSRKQLGGELFF.

V and J are TRBV11-2 and TRBJ2-1; 8 positions match TRBD2. The CDR3 runs 19 residues. From germline, CDR1 is SGHAT and CDR2 FQNNGV. J gave up 0 bases and V 1 base, and 11 bases lay outside the gene matches. DNA for the CDR3: TGTGCCAGCAGCTTAGCAGGGCTAGCGGGTGGGCTCTCCTACAATGAGCAGTTCTTC. This sequence encodes CASSLAGLAGGLSYNEQFF.

V usage is TRBV11-2 and J usage is TRBJ2-7; 8 bases align to TRBD2. V lost 3 bases to trimming and J lost 6 bases; unmatched junction nucleotides: 10. The CDR3 contains 15 residues. The germline CDR1 and CDR2 sequences are SGHAT and FQNNGV. Here the CDR3 reads CASSFESGTRTEQYF. The CDR3 DNA is TGTGCCAGCAGCTTTGAGTCCGGGACTAGGACCGAGCAGTACTTC.

J is TRBJ2-7 and V is TRBV29-1; possible D gene TRBD2, 5 bases. Trimming shortened V by 6 bases and J by 6 bases, and 18 bases separated the two germline ends. There are 13 residues in the CDR3. Germline CDR1 SQVTM, CDR2 ANQGSEA. The CDR3 DNA reads TGCAGCGTCCGTTCGACGGTGGCGGGCGAGCAGTACTTC. This sequence encodes CSVRSTVAGEQYF.

The chain carries TRBV27 and TRBJ2-1, with 10 nucleotides matching TRBD2. Trimming at V came to 2 bases and at J to 4 bases, leaving 17 bases not matched to a gene. This CDR3 has 20 residues. Looked up from germline, CDR1 is MNHEY and CDR2 is SMNVEV (reference sequence). Here the CDR3 DNA reads TGTGCCAGCAGTTTAAGGGGAGGACTAGCGGCGACTAAAGCTTACAATGAGCAGTTCTTC. Translating it yields CASSLRGGLAATKAYNEQFF.

The chain employs TRBV21-1 and TRBJ2-7; TRBD2 is the table's D call, not checked against the DNA. TRBV21-1 is annotated as a pseudogene. The CDR3 extends over 16 amino acids. The DNA of the CDR3 is TGTGCCAGCAGCAAAGTCCCGCCTAGCGGGAGTTGCGAGCAGTACTTC. Translation gives CASSKVPPSGSCEQYF.

This chain links TRBV2 with TRBJ1-2; TRBD1 is a possible D gene (6 bases). The ends were cut back, 4 bases at V and 0 bases at J, with 9 bases in the middle. CDR1 is SNHLY and CDR2 is FYNNEI in the germline V gene. The CDR3 has 14 residues. The CDR3 is CASSAGESNYGYTF. Written as DNA, the CDR3 is TGTGCCAGCAGTGCAGGGGAGTCTAACTATGGCTACACCTTC.

The rearrangement links TRBV2 to TRBJ2-3; a weak D match, TRBD1 (5 bases). Germline CDR1 and CDR2: SNHLY and FYNNEI. Trimming removed 5 bases from V and 4 bases from J, with 7 bases in between. This CDR3 contains 12 residues. CDR3 region: CASSYRPDTQYF. The CDR3 DNA reads TGTGCCAGCAGTTACAGGCCAGATACGCAGTATTTT.

This clone was counted at least ten times. The chain joins TRBV6-4 to TRBJ2-2, with 12 positions matching TRBD2. Germline CDR1 and CDR2: MRHNA and SNTAGT. V shed 0 bases, J shed 2 bases, and the junction held 7 bases outside the gene matches. The CDR3 has 19 amino acids. The CDR3 DNA reads TGTGCCAGCAGTGACTCAGATTGGACTAGCGGGGCTAACACCGGGGAGCTGTTTTTT. This codes for CASSDSDWTSGANTGELFF.

The J gene is TRBJ2-2, the V gene TRBV6-4; D might be TRBD1 (5 bases). The CDR3 consists of 14 residues. Germline-derived CDR1 and CDR2 are MRHNA and SNTAGT. Between the trimmed V and J ends, which lost 4 bases and 1 base, there was a span of 7 bases. CDR3 in amino acids: CASSAGQNTGELFF. DNA of the CDR3: TGTGCCAGCAGTGCCGGACAGAACACCGGGGAGCTGTTTTTT.